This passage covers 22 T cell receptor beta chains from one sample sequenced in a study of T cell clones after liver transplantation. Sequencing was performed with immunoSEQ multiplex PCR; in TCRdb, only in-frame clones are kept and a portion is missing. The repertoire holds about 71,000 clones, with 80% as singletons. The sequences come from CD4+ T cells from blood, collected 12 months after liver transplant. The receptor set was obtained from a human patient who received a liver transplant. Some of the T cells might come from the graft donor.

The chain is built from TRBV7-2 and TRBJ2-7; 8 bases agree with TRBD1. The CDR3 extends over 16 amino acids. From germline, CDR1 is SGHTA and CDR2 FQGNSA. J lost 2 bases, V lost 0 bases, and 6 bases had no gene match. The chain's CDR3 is CASSLASQGATYEQYF. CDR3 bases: TGTGCCAGCAGCTTAGCGTCGCAGGGGGCAACCTACGAGCAGTACTTC.

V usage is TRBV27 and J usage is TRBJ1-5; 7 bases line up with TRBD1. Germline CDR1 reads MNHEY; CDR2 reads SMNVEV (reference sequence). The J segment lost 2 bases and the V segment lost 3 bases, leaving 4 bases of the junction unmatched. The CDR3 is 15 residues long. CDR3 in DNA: TGTGCCAGCAGTTTCCCTACAGGGGGCAATCAGCCCCAGCATTTT. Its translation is CASSFPTGGNQPQHF.

The CDR3 region is CASGITYEQYF. The CDR3, as DNA: TGTGCCAGCGGGATTACCTACGAGCAGTACTTC. This chain links TRBV27 with TRBJ2-7; D is unresolved. The CDR3 is made up of 11 amino acids. Germline CDR1 is MNHEY and CDR2 is SMNVEV (reference sequence). The V and J ends lost 8 bases and 2 bases respectively, with 7 bases between them.

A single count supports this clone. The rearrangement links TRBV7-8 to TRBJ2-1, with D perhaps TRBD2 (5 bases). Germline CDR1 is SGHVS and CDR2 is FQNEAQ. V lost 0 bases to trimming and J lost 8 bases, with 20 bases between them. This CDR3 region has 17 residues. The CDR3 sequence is CASSLADDGLVRDEQFF. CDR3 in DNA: TGTGCCAGCAGCTTAGCAGACGACGGACTGGTTAGGGATGAGCAGTTCTTC.

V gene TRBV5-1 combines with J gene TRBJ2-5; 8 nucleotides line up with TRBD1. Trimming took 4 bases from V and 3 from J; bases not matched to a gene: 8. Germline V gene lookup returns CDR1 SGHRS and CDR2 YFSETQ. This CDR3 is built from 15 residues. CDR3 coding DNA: TGCGCCAGCAGCCCGGGACAGGTCGGGGAAGAGACCCAGTACTTC. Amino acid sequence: CASSPGQVGEETQYF.

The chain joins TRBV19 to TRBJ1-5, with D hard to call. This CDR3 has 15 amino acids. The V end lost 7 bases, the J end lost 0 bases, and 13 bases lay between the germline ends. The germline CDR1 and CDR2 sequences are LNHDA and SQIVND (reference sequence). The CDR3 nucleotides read TGTGCCAGTAAACCCAGTCCGAATAGCAATCAGCCCCAGCATTTT. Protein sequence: CASKPSPNSNQPQHF.

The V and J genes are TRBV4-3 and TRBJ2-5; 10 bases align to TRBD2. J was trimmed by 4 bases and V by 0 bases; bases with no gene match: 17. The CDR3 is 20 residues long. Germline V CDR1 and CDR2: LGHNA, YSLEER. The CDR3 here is CASSQEVSGGSRSIGETQYF. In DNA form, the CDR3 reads TGCGCCAGCAGCCAAGAGGTTAGCGGGGGGTCCCGTTCCATCGGAGAGACCCAGTACTTC.

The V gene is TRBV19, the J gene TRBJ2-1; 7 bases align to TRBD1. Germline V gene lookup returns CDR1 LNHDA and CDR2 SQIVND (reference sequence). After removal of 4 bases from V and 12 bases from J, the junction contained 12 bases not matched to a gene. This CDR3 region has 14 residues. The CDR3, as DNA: TGTGCCAGTAGTACTCCGGGACAGAAGTTAAGGCAGTTCTTC. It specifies CASSTPGQKLRQFF.

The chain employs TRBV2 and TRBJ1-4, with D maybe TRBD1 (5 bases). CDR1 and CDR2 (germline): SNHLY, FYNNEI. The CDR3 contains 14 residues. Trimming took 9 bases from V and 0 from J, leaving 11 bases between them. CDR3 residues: CASTRGTTNEKLFF. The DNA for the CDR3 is TGTGCCAGTACCCGGGGGACAACTAATGAAAAACTGTTTTTT.

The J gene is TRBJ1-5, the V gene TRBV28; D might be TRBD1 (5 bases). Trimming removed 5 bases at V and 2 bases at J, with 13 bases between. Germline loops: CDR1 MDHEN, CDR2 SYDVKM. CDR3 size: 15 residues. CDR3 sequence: CASSLYGQGNQPQHF. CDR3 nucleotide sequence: TGTGCCAGCAGTCTCTATGGACAAGGCAATCAGCCCCAGCATTTT.

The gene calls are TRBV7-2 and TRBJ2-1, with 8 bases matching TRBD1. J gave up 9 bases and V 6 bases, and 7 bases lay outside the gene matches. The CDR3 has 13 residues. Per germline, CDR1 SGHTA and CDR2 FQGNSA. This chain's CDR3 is CASRLEQGGEQFF. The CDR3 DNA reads TGTGCCAGCAGACTCGAACAGGGGGGTGAGCAGTTCTTC.

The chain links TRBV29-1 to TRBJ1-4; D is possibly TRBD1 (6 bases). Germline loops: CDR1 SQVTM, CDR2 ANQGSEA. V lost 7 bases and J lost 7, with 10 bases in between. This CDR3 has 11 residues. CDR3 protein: CSGGGLEKLFF. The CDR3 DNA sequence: TGCAGCGGCGGGGGCCTTGAAAAACTGTTTTTT.

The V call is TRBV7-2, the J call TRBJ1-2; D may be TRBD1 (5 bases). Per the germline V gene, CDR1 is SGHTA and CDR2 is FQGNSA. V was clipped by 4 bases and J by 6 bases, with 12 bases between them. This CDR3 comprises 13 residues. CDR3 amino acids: CASSSFTRDGYTF. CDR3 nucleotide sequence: TGTGCCAGCAGCTCGTTTACCAGGGATGGCTACACCTTC.

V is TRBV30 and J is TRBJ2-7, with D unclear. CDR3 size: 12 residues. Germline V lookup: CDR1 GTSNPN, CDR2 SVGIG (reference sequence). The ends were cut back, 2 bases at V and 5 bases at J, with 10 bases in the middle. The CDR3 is CAWSFSRDEQYF. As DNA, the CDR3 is TGTGCCTGGAGTTTTTCTCGGGACGAGCAGTACTTC.

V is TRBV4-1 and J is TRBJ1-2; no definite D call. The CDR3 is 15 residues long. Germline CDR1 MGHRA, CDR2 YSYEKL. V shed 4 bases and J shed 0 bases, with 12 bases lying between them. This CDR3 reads CASSPGIQANYGYTF. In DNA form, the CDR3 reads TGCGCCAGCAGCCCCGGAATCCAAGCTAACTATGGCTACACCTTC.

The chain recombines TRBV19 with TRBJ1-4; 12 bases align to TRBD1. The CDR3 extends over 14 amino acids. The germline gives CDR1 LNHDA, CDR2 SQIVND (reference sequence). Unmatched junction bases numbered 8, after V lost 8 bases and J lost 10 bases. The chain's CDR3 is CASAGQGAIGKLFF. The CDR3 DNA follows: TGTGCCAGTGCGGGACAGGGGGCGATCGGAAAACTGTTTTTT. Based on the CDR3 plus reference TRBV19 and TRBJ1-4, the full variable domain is DGGITQSPKYLFRKEGQNVTLSCEQNLNHDAMYWYRQDPGQGLRLIYYSQIVNDFQKGDIAEGYSVSREKKESFPLTVTSAQKNPTAFYLCASAGQGAIGKLFFGSGTQLSVL.

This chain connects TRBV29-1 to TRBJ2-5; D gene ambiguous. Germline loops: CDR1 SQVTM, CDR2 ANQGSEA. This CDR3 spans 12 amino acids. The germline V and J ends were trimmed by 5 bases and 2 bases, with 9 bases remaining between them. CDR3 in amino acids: CSVLDGQETQYF. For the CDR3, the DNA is TGCAGCGTTCTGGACGGACAAGAGACCCAGTACTTC.

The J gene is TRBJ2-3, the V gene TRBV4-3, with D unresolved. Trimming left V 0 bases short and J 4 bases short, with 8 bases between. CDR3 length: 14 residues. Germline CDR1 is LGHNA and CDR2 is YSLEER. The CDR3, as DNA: TGCGCCAGCAGCCAAGAGGCCAACTCAGATACGCAGTATTTT. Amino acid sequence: CASSQEANSDTQYF.

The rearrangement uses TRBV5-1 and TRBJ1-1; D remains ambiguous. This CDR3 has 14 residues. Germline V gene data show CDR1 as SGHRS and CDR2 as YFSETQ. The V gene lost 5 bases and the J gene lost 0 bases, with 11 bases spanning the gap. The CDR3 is CASSYGPLNTEAFF. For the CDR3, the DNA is TGCGCCAGCAGTTATGGTCCACTGAACACTGAAGCTTTCTTT.

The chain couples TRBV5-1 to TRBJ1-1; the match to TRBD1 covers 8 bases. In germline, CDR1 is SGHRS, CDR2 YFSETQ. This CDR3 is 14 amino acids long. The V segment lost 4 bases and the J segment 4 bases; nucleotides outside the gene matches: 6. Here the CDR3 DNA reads TGCGCCAGCAGCGAACAGGGGGTAGGCACTGAAGCTTTCTTT. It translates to CASSEQGVGTEAFF.

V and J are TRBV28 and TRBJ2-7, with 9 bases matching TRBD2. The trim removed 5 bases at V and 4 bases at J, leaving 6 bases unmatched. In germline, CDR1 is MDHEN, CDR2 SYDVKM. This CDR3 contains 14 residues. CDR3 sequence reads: CASSQTSGRYEQYF. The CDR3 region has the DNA TGTGCCAGCAGTCAGACTAGCGGACGATACGAGCAGTACTTC.

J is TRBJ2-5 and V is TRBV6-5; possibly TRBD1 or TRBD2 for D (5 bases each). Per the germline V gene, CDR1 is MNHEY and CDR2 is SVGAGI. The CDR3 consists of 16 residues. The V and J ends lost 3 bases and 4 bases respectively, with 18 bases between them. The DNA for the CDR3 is TGTGCCAGCAGTTATACGTTGGGCAGGGAGCGAGAGACCCAGTACTTC. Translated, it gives CASSYTLGRERETQYF.